This TCR beta chain comes out of a study of cytomegalovirus exposure and HLA in healthy donors. Overall study results and limits: Indistinguishable V segments, including TRBV6-2 and TRBV6-3, were excluded.

For this clone: The antigen is unknown. One junction end does not reproduce the germline sequence, and a read error may be involved.

A multiplex PCR was run with 60 Vbeta primers and 13 Jbeta primers. The method was immunoSEQ multiplex PCR; TCRdb's version includes in-frame clones alone and lacks a portion of them. The profile shows over 150,000 clones, 70% to 90% of them singletons. Germline assignment: CDR1 MNHGY and CDR2 SAAAGT. The CDR3 totals 14 residues. V usage is TRBV6-8 and J usage is TRBJ2-7; 8 positions agree with TRBD2. This clonotype originated in a woman younger than 45 in good health and CMV-seronegative. Sequenced sample: PBMCs. The CDR3 sequence: CASVPGLGSHEQYF. DNA of the CDR3: TGTGCCAGCGTCCCGGGACTAGGCTCCCACGAGCAGTACTTC.